What follows is one T cell receptor beta chain and its context. V was pared by 0 bases and J by 0 bases, with 0 bases of the junction left unmatched. The germline CDR1 and CDR2 sequences are SGDLS and YYNGEE. The CDR3 extends over 15 amino acids. The data are from a study of blood T cell repertoires in COVID-19. The wider study: PBMCs, B-cell-depleted T cells, or T cells were the source of the cDNA or gDNA that made up the material.

Authors' processing steps: Quantification of nucleated cells was approximated via reference gene primer amplification. Profiling relied on immunoSEQ multiplex PCR, and the TCRdb table lists in-frame clones only, not all of them. The D gene and trimming were derived from the DNA, and the V and J assignments and clone size from that table. Of some 100,000 clones listed, around 80% were seen once; the top ten hold 5% to 7.5%. The chain combines TRBV9 with TRBJ2-3; TRBD2 agrees at 8 bases. The TCR comes from a man between 65 and 80 years old with acute or convalescent COVID-19. Sequenced: peripheral blood. Written as DNA, the CDR3 is TGTGCCAGCAGCGTAGCTAGCGGGAGCACAGATACGCAGTATTTT. This gives the protein CASSVASGSTDTQYF.